This T cell receptor (delta chain) was profiled in a study of gamma-delta chains in newborns, infants, children. TCRdb re-processed the reads using CATT. The table includes approximately 11,000 delta-chain clones, roughly 8.5% detected once. The length of the CDR3 is 17 residues. The trim removed 3 bases at V and 8 bases at J, leaving 18 bases unmatched. Germline CDR1 GEAIGNYY, CDR2 EKD. Sequencing used blood. The chain employs TRDV2 and TRDJ1; 9 bases align to TRDD3. This sequence was found in a child who was a newborn, infant or young child, either healthy, febrile or measles-vaccinated (not recorded which). In DNA form, the CDR3 reads TGTGCCTGTGACGGCCTCACGGGGGATACTTCAGTAGGCAAACTCATCTTT. Protein product: CACDGLTGDTSVGKLIF.